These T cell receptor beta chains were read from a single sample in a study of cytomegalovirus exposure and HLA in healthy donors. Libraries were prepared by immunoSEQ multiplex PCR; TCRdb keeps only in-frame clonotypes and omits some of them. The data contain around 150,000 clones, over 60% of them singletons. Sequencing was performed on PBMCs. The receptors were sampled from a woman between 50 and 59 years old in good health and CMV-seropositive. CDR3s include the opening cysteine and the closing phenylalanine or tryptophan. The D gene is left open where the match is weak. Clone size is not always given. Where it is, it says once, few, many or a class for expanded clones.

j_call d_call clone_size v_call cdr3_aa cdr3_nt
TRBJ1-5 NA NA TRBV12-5 CASGQQVGGLSNQPQHF TGTGCTAGTGGCCAACAGGTGGGAGGGTTAAGCAATCAGCCCCAGCATTTT
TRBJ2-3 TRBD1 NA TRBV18 CASSPLGDRVSGATQYF TGTGCCAGCTCACCACTAGGGGACAGGGTCTCCGGGGCTACGCAGTATTTT
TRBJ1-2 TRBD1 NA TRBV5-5 CASSFLGGENGYTF TGTGCCAGCAGCTTTTTAGGGGGCGAAAATGGCTACACCTTC
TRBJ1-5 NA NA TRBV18 CASSPGWNSNQPQHF TGTGCCAGCTCACCCGGGTGGAATAGCAATCAGCCCCAGCATTTT
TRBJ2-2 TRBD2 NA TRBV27 CASSLEGLAGGNTGELFF TGTGCCAGCAGTTTGGAGGGACTAGCGGGGGGTAACACCGGGGAGCTGTTTTTT
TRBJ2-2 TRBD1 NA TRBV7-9 CASSPGQGNTGELFF TGTGCCAGCAGCCCGGGACAGGGAAACACCGGGGAGCTGTTTTTT
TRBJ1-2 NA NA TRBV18 CASSPSARANYGYTF TGTGCCAGCTCACCATCGGCCAGGGCTAACTATGGCTACACCTTC
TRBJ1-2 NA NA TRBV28 CASRQPPSGYTF TGTGCCAGCAGACAACCACCCTCTGGCTACACCTTC
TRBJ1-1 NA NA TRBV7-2 CASSPHLAVNTEAFF TGTGCCAGCAGCCCCCATTTGGCAGTTAACACTGAAGCTTTCTTT
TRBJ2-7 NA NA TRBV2 CASSVGTTYEQYF TGTGCCAGCAGTGTGGGGACAACCTACGAGCAGTACTTC
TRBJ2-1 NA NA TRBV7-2 CASSPDPGYNEQFF TGTGCCAGCAGCCCTGATCCAGGATACAATGAGCAGTTCTTC
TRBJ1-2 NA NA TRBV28 CASNGEVAVHTF TGTGCCAGCAACGGCGAAGTTGCGGTCCACACCTTC
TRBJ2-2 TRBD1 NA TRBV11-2 CASSYRTGFRNTGELFF TGTGCCAGCAGCTACCGGACAGGGTTCAGGAACACCGGGGAGCTGTTTTTT
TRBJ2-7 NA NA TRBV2 CASSDLARGVEQYF TGTGCCAGCAGTGATCTAGCGCGAGGGGTCGAGCAGTACTTC
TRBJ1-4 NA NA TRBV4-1 CASSQPMEKLFF TGCGCCAGCAGCCAGCCTATGGAAAAACTGTTTTTT
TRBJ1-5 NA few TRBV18 CASSDTGYYQPQHF TGTGCCAGCTCGGATACAGGGTACTATCAGCCCCAGCATTTT
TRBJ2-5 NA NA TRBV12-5 CASGSTQGETQYF TGTGCTAGTGGTTCGACGCAGGGAGAGACCCAGTACTTC
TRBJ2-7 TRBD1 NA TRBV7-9 CASSIGQGGEQYF TGTGCCAGCAGCATCGGACAGGGCGGCGAGCAGTACTTC
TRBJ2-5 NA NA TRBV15 CATSRDVAQETQYF TGTGCCACCAGCAGAGATGTGGCTCAAGAGACCCAGTACTTC
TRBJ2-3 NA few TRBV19 CASSIGTRDTQYF TGTGCCAGTAGTATCGGGACAAGAGATACGCAGTATTTT
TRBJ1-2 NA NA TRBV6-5 CASSQIYTGGYTF TGTGCCAGCAGTCAAATCTACACGGGTGGCTACACCTTC
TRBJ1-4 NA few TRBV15 CATSSLGKGPEKLFF TGTGCCACCAGCAGCCTCGGGAAGGGCCCCGAAAAACTGTTTTTT
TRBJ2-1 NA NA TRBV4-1 CASSQDQVVAYEQFF TGCGCCAGCAGCCAAGATCAGGTAGTTGCCTATGAGCAGTTCTTC
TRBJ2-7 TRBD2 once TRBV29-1 CSVENPAGETYEQYF TGCAGCGTTGAAAACCCAGCGGGAGAAACCTACGAGCAGTACTTC
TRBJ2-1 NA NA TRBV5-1 CASSLGTGGPNEQFF TGCGCCAGCAGCTTGGGGACGGGGGGCCCCAATGAGCAGTTCTTC
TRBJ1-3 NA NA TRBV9 CASSVAGPAGNTIYF TGTGCCAGCAGCGTAGCTGGGCCCGCAGGAAACACCATATATTTT